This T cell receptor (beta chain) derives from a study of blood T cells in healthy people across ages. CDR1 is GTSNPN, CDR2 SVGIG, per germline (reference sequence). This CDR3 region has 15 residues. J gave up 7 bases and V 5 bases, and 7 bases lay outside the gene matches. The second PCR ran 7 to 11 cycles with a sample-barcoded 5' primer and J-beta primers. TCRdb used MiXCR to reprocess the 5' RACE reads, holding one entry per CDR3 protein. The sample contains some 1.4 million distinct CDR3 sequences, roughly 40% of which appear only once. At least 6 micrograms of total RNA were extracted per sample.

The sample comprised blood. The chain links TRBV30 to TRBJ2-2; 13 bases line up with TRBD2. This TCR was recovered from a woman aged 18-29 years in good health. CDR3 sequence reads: CAWGRLAGGVGELFF. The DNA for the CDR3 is TGTGCCTGGGGGAGACTAGCGGGGGGTGTCGGGGAGCTGTTTTTT.